The clone carrying this T cell receptor (beta chain) was seen just once. Its specificity is not known. This record belongs to a study of T cell repertoires in cytomegalovirus infection. Turning to the study itself: It can be stated that public TCR beta signatures indicated CMV infection as well as a matching HLA type.

Each CDR3 protein is one row after TCRdb ran MiXCR on the reads. The table records 700,000 to 850,000 distinct CDR3 sequences, 32% of them present only once. The V gene's germline CDR1 is LGHNT and CDR2 FRNRAP. CDR3 length: 14 residues. Between the trimmed V and J ends, which lost 3 bases and 8 bases, there was a span of 16 bases. Specimen: cultured CD8+ T cells from PBMCs, collected from culture after CMV antigen stimulation. The chain recombines TRBV12-5 with TRBJ1-2, with a weak D call TRBD1 (5 bases). The receptor was derived from a human donor in good health (CMV status not recorded). Some clones in this sample may be carry-over from other donors' samples. For the CDR3, the DNA is TGTGCTAGTGGTTTTCCACCCGGGGGAGACGGCTACACCTTC. Protein product: CASGFPPGGDGYTF.